This record looks at one TCR beta chain sequence and its context. The target antigen is unknown. The identical CDR3 is also encoded by other nucleotide sequences in the sample. The CDR3 covers 13 residues. Trimming stripped 6 bases from V and 2 bases from J, with 11 bases between. Germline V lookup: CDR1 MNHNY, CDR2 SVGAGI (reference sequence). The sample belongs to a study of shared clonotypes between healthy human individuals. Clones were read by immunoSEQ multiplex PCR, and TCRdb kept only the in-frame ones, dropping some. The data contain 2,500,000 or so clones, roughly nine tenths of them seen just once; the ten biggest clones take up over 0.12%. Study results and caveats: Sharing across four donors was seen in 4% to 6.5% of naive CD4 clonotypes. It was the few donors that limited the genetic and exposure-history diversity represented. Rarefaction revealed incomplete sorted-subset sequencing despite large depth. Generally, naive subsets (rather than memory subsets) showed larger estimated richness.

The receptor comes from a man aged 18 to 30 in good health. The chain employs TRBV6-6 and TRBJ2-7; D is perhaps TRBD2 (5 bases). Sequenced material: naive CD4+ T cells sorted from blood. The subset: CD45RA+ positively selected. CDR3 in DNA: TGTGCCAGCAGCTACGGGGTAGCCTACGAGCAGTACTTC. Protein product: CASSYGVAYEQYF.